This T cell receptor beta chain was profiled in a study of blood T cell repertoires in COVID-19. The V and J ends lost 3 bases and 8 bases, in that order; junction bases with no gene match: 8. Looked up from germline, CDR1 is SGHRS and CDR2 is YFSETQ. This CDR3 comprises 15 residues. Study processing details: Reference gene primer amplification yielded estimated nucleated cell counts. Clones were read by immunoSEQ multiplex PCR, and TCRdb kept only the in-frame ones, dropping some. That table supplies the V and J calls and clone size; D and trimming were determined from the DNA. The sample records over 120,000 clones, over 80% being singletons. Everyone who took part was about 18 to 90 years old, and they came from 20 to 25 US areas.

The rearrangement joins TRBV5-1 to TRBJ1-2, with 12 bases matching TRBD1. This TCR derives from a man aged 60 to 75 who had recovered from COVID-19. Sequenced sample: PBMCs or T cells enriched from blood (not recorded which). As DNA, the CDR3 is TGCGCCAGCAGCTACGGGACAGGGGGCGCGGGAGGCTACACCTTC. It is translated as CASSYGTGGAGGYTF.